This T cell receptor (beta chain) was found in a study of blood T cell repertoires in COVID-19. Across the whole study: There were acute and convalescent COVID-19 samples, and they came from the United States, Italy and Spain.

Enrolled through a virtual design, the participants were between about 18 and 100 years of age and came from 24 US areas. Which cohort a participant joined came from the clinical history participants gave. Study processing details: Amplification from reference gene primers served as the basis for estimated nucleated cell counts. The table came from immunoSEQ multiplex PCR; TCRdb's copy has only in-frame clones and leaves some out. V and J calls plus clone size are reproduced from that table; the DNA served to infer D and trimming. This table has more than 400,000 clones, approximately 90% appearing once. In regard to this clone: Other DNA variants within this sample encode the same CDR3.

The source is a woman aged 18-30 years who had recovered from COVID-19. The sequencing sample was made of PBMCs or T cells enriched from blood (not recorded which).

The CDR3 DNA reads as TGTGCCAGCTCACCGGGCTTGCAGAACACTGAAGCTTTCTTT. This sequence encodes CASSPGLQNTEAFF. The chain carries TRBV18 and TRBJ1-1; D unresolved. V was cut by 3 bases and J by 1 base, with 9 bases left in between. This CDR3 comprises 14 residues. Germline CDR1 is KGHSH and CDR2 is LQKENI.